A selection of T cell receptor beta chains follows, all from one sample in a study of cytomegalovirus exposure and HLA in healthy donors. Some clones are missing from TCRdb's copy, which holds only in-frame ones; the method was immunoSEQ multiplex PCR. The sample consists of around 140,000 clones, 82% of them appearing once. The sample consisted of PBMCs. These receptors originate from a woman aged 40 to 49 in good health and CMV-seronegative. Each CDR3 is given with its conserved first and last residue. The D gene is left open where the match is weak. Clone sizes are given selectively: once, few, many, or a class where the clone is expanded.

TRBJ1-6 TRBV4-2 - few TGTGCCAGCAGCCTAGGGGACTATAATTCACCCCTCCACTTT CASSLGDYNSPLHF
TRBJ1-2 TRBV6-1 - once TGTGCCAGCAGTTGGGGCGAGAACTATGGCTACACCTTC CASSWGENYGYTF
TRBJ2-1 TRBV28 TRBD2 - TGTGCCAGCAGTCTTGGATTGGGACTAGGTCTCCCCACCTCCTACAATGAGCAGTTCTTC CASSLGLGLGLPTSYNEQFF
TRBJ1-5 TRBV19 TRBD1 - TGTGCCAGTACCCGGGACAGGGGAGCTTCTTATAGCAATCAGCCCCAGCATTTT CASTRDRGASYSNQPQHF
TRBJ2-7 TRBV18 - - TGTGCCAGCTCACCAACAGGGTTTGGGGGAGAGAGTGGGAGAATTGACGAGCAGTACTTC CASSPTGFGGESGRIDEQYF
TRBJ2-2 TRBV9 TRBD1 once TGTGCCAGCAGCGTAGCAGGGACAGGGGGGTACACCGGGGAGCTGTTTTTT CASSVAGTGGYTGELFF
TRBJ1-3 TRBV7-2 TRBD1 - TGTGCCAGCAGCTTTACAGGGGGCACTGGAAACACCATATATTTT CASSFTGGTGNTIYF
TRBJ2-2 TRBV7-2 - once TGTGCCAGCAGCTTATGGCCAGCGGCCCCTTCTAACACCGGGGAGCTGTTTTTT CASSLWPAAPSNTGELFF
TRBJ2-7 TRBV29-1 TRBD1 - TGCAGCGTTGACGGTGCAGGGGGCTACGAGCAGTACTTC CSVDGAGGYEQYF
TRBJ1-4 TRBV7-9 TRBD1 once TGTTCCAGCAGCTTAACAGGGGGTGGAGGGGAAAAACTGTTTTTT CSSSLTGGGGEKLFF
TRBJ2-2 TRBV18 TRBD2 - TGTGCCAGCCCCCAGAGCGGGATCAACACCGGGGAGCTGTTTTTT CASPQSGINTGELFF
TRBJ2-1 TRBV27 TRBD2 - TGTGCCAGCAGTTTACTAGGGACTAGCGCAAACAATGAGCAGTTCTTC CASSLLGTSANNEQFF
TRBJ1-1 TRBV6-5 - - TGTGCCAGCAGTGTACAGATGAACACTGAAGCTTTCTTT CASSVQMNTEAFF
TRBJ2-7 TRBV9 TRBD2 few TGTGCCAGCAGCGCTGATACTAGCGACCCATACGAGCAGTACTTC CASSADTSDPYEQYF
TRBJ2-7 TRBV5-6 - - TGTGCCAGCAGCTTAATGAGCTACGAGCAGTACTTC CASSLMSYEQYF
TRBJ2-7 TRBV4-2 TRBD2 - TGTGCCAGCAGCCAATCTCCTAGCGGGAGTCCGTCTGTCTACGAGCAGTACTTC CASSQSPSGSPSVYEQYF
TRBJ2-5 TRBV28 - - TGTGCCAGCAGTTTATCAGGGGCCGGGGAGACCCAGTACTTC CASSLSGAGETQYF
TRBJ2-3 TRBV2 TRBD2 few TGTGCCAGCATCTGGGGGACTAGAAGCACAGATACGCAGTATTTT CASIWGTRSTDTQYF
TRBJ2-1 TRBV19 - - TGTGCCAGTAGGGAGTACTCATCCTACAATGAGCAGTTCTTC CASREYSSYNEQFF
TRBJ1-1 TRBV5-1 TRBD1 - TGCGCCAGCAGCTTGGGGACAGGAGGGGACTTGAACACTGAAGCTTTCTTT CASSLGTGGDLNTEAFF
TRBJ2-1 TRBV5-1 - - TGCGCCAGCAGCGGCAGCGGGTGGGACTACAATGAGCAGTTCTTC CASSGSGWDYNEQFF
TRBJ2-5 TRBV7-9 - - TGTGCCAGCAGCTTAGTGTCAAACCAAGAGACCCAGTACTTC CASSLVSNQETQYF
TRBJ2-3 TRBV28 - - TGTGCCAGCAGTTTATTTAGCGTCACAGATACGCAGTATTTT CASSLFSVTDTQYF
TRBJ1-5 TRBV28 - - TGTGCCAGCAGTTTACATAGGGAGGGTCAGCCCCAGCATTTT CASSLHREGQPQHF
TRBJ2-3 TRBV5-1 - - TGCGCCACCTCATCGGGAGCCCGTAGAGATACGCAGTATTTT CATSSGARRDTQYF
TRBJ2-7 TRBV28 TRBD2 - TGTGCCAGCAGTTTAAATGTAGCGGGAGGATACTCCTACGAGCAGTACTTC CASSLNVAGGYSYEQYF
TRBJ2-1 TRBV15 - - TGTGCCACCAGCAGAGTGGGAGAATTCAATGAGCAGTTCTTC CATSRVGEFNEQFF
TRBJ1-5 TRBV28 - - TGTGCCAGCAGTTCGGGGGATCAGCCCCAGCATTTT CASSSGDQPQHF
TRBJ2-3 TRBV5-5 - - TGTGCCAGCAGCCAGAAGCAGTATTTT CASSQKQYF
TRBJ1-1 TRBV2 TRBD1 - TGTGCCAGCAGTCAACAGGGGGGGAACACTGAAGCTTTCTTT CASSQQGGNTEAFF
TRBJ2-7 TRBV6-5 TRBD1 - TGTGCCAGTTACAGGGGGACAGGGGCATTCGAGCAGTACTTC CASYRGTGAFEQYF
TRBJ2-1 TRBV29-1 - - TGCAGCGTTGTCCCAGGGTACAATGAGCAGTTCTTC CSVVPGYNEQFF
TRBJ2-4 TRBV5-1 TRBD2 - TGCGCCAGCAGCTTGGAACTAGCGGGAGTGGGCAAAAACATTCAGTACTTC CASSLELAGVGKNIQYF
TRBJ1-5 TRBV28 - - TGTGCCAGCAGGCGAAGGACAGTTAGCAATCAGCCCCAGCATTTT CASRRRTVSNQPQHF
TRBJ2-1 TRBV11-3 TRBD1 - TGTGCCAGCAGCCTTGGACAGGACAATGAGCAGTTCTTC CASSLGQDNEQFF
TRBJ1-1 TRBV28 - - TGTGCCAGCAGTCCCCCCAGGGGTCGGCCCTCGGCAGCTTTCTTT CASSPPRGRPSAAFF
TRBJ2-3 TRBV23-1 - - TGCGCCAGCAGTCCCAAGCAGGGGTTCTATACGCAGTATTTT CASSPKQGFYTQYF
TRBJ2-3 TRBV7-2 - once TGTGCCAGCAGGGAACAGGCAGATACGCAGTATTTT CASREQADTQYF
TRBJ1-2 TRBV5-6 - - TGTGCCAGCACGCAGGGAATGAACTATGGCTACACCTTC CASTQGMNYGYTF
TRBJ1-4 TRBV18 - - TGTGCCAGCTCGCGAGGGAATGAAAAACTGTTTTTT CASSRGNEKLFF
TRBJ1-2 TRBV5-4 - - TGTGCCAGCAGCCCTAGTCGACAGGCCCGGTATGGCTACACCTTC CASSPSRQARYGYTF